The present entry profiles one T cell receptor beta chain with its context. What it recognizes is unknown. This record comes from a study of cytomegalovirus exposure and HLA in healthy donors. Regarding the study as a whole: Clusters of TCRs from the first cohort tended to co-occur in the 120 or so validation repertoires (as a later analysis found).

Sequencing was performed with immunoSEQ multiplex PCR; in TCRdb, only in-frame clones are kept and a portion is missing. The sample records fewer than 70,000 clones, 80% to 95% being singletons. The CDR3 is 13 amino acids. V shed 7 bases and J 2 bases; nucleotides not matched to a gene: 6. Germline V gene lookup returns CDR1 SGHRS and CDR2 YFSETQ. The sample consisted of PBMCs. The chain is built from TRBV5-1 and TRBJ2-7; 7 bases fit TRBD1. The sequence was obtained from a man aged 18 to 35 in good health and CMV-seronegative. The CDR3: CASRGTGAYEQYF. CDR3 nucleotide sequence: TGCGCCAGCCGAGGAACAGGGGCCTACGAGCAGTACTTC.